The clone carrying this TCR beta chain is a singleton in its sample. This sample is part of a study of blood T cell repertoires in COVID-19. As for the study in general: Both acute and convalescent COVID-19 samples were obtained from the United States, Italy and Spain. From T cells, B-cell-depleted T cells, or PBMCs came the material, which was cDNA or gDNA.

The CDR3 is 16 amino acids. With V trimmed by 4 bases and J by 4 bases, 6 bases remained unmatched. Germline V lookup: CDR1 SGHDT, CDR2 YYEEEE. The repertoire was sequenced with immunoSEQ multiplex PCR; TCRdb's copy has only in-frame clones and lacks some. The profile covers some 240,000 clones, with roughly 85% appearing a single time and more than 2% taken by the ten largest. The rearrangement uses TRBV5-6 and TRBJ2-2; TRBD2 agrees at 11 bases. This clonotype was sampled from a woman in her 70s with COVID-19, enrolled during active disease. Sequenced: peripheral blood. Written as DNA, the CDR3 is TGTGCCAGCAGCATCACTAGCGGGGGTGGCACCGGGGAGCTGTTTTTT. As protein: CASSITSGGGTGELFF.